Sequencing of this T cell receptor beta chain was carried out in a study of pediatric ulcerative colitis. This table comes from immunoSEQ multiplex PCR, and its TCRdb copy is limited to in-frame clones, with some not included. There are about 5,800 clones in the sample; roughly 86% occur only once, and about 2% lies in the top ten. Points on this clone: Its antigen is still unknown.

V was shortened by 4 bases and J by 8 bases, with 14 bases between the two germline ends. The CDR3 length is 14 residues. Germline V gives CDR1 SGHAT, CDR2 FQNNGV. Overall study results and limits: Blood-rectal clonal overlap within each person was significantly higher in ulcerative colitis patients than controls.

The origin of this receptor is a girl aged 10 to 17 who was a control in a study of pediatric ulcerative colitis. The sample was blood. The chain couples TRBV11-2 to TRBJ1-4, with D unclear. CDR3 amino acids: CASSSNRESEKLFF. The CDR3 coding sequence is TGTGCCAGCAGCTCGAATAGGGAGAGCGAAAAACTGTTTTTT. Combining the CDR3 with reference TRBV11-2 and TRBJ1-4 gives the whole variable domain EAGVAQSPRYKIIEKRQSVAFWCNPISGHATLYWYQQILGQGPKLLIQFQNNGVVDDSQLPKDRFSAERLKGVDSTLKIQPAKLEDSAVYLCASSSNRESEKLFFGSGTQLSVL.